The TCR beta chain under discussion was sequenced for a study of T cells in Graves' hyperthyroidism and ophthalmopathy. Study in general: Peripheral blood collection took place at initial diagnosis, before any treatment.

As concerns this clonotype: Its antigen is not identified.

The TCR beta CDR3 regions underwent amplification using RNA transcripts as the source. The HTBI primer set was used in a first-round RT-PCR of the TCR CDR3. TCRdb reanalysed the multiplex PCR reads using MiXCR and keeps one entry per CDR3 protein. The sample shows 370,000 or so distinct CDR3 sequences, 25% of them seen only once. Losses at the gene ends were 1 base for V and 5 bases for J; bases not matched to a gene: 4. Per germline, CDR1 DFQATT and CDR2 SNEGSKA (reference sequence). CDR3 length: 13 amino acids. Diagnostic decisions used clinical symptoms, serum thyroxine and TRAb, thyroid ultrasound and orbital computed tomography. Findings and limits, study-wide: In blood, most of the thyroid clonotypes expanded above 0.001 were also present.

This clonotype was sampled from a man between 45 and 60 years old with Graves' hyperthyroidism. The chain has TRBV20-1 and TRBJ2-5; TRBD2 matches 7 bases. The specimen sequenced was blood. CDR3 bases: TGCAGTGCTAGAGTTACTAGCGTTGAGACCCAGTACTTC. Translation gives CSARVTSVETQYF.